Listed below are T cell receptor beta chains from one sample, sequenced in a study of blood T cell repertoires in COVID-19. The repertoire was sequenced with immunoSEQ multiplex PCR; TCRdb's copy has only in-frame clones and lacks some. The sample records 150,000 to 200,000 clones, around four fifths being singletons. Sequencing used peripheral blood. The receptors come from a man between 65 and 79 years old with acute or convalescent COVID-19. Both conserved end residues are part of each CDR3. The D gene is left open where the match is weak. Clone size, where shown, is once, few, many, or a class for clones that have expanded.

V gene,clone size,J gene,D gene,CDR3 protein,CDR3 DNA
TRBV28,.,TRBJ1-4,.,CASSPFGASEFREKLFF,TGTGCCAGCAGCCCTTTTGGGGCCTCAGAATTTAGGGAAAAACTGTTTTTT
TRBV11-1,.,TRBJ2-3,TRBD2,CASTATLLTSSQYF,TGTGCCAGCACTGCCACACTACTGACTAGCAGTCAGTATTTT
TRBV19,.,TRBJ1-5,.,CASSSGAQGNQPQHF,TGTGCCAGTAGTTCAGGGGCGCAGGGCAATCAGCCCCAGCATTTT
TRBV19,few,TRBJ1-6,.,CASSIEVRQANSYNSPLHF,TGTGCCAGTAGTATAGAGGTGAGACAGGCCAACTCCTATAATTCACCCCTCCACTTT
TRBV7-2,.,TRBJ2-7,TRBD2,CASSSLAGGWDEQYF,TGTGCCAGCAGCTCACTAGCGGGAGGGTGGGACGAGCAGTACTTC
TRBV25-1,.,TRBJ1-3,TRBD1,CASIPAGTEAWNTIYF,TGTGCCAGCATCCCCGCCGGGACAGAGGCTTGGAACACCATATATTTT
TRBV5-1,.,TRBJ1-2,.,CASSLLGREGYTF,TGCGCCAGCAGCTTGCTGGGGCGAGAGGGCTACACCTTC
TRBV6-2/TRBV6-3,once,TRBJ1-2,TRBD1,CASSFTGTGGYTF,TGTGCCAGCAGTTTCACCGGGACAGGAGGCTACACCTTC
TRBV11-3,.,TRBJ2-7,TRBD1,CASSNRGLSYEQYF,TGTGCCAGCAGCAACAGGGGGCTGTCCTACGAGCAGTACTTC
TRBV19,.,TRBJ1-2,TRBD1,CASTPGTGVYGYTF,TGTGCCAGTACCCCCGGGACAGGAGTCTATGGCTACACCTTC
TRBV7-9,.,TRBJ1-2,TRBD1,CASPKGTGGADYGYTF,TGTGCCAGCCCAAAGGGGACAGGGGGCGCTGACTATGGCTACACCTTC
TRBV30,.,TRBJ2-5,.,CAWSVRGGGQTQYF,TGTGCCTGGAGTGTACGGGGCGGAGGGCAGACCCAGTACTTC
TRBV14,.,TRBJ1-1,.,CASSQGIVVANTEAFF,TGTGCCAGCAGCCAAGGAATTGTGGTGGCGAACACTGAAGCTTTCTTT
TRBV14,.,TRBJ1-1,.,CASSQGRVGYTEAFF,TGTGCCAGCAGCCAAGGGAGAGTTGGATACACTGAAGCTTTCTTT
TRBV19,.,TRBJ1-1,TRBD1,CASSIQTGGEAFF,TGTGCCAGTAGTATTCAGACAGGGGGTGAAGCTTTCTTT